The 24 T cell receptor beta chains in this list originate from one sample, sequenced in a study of human T cells and chemical hapten exposure (dated by TCRdb to the early 2020s). The time point label for this specimen denotes: patch test 2, 6 weeks after DPC sensitization. The sample's treatment or condition label, decoded: therapeutic diphenylcyclopropenone sensitization with weekly scalp DPC. The library relied on RACE. TCRdb shows the sequencer as NextSeq 500. TCRdb passed the public sequencing reads through fastp at Q25 and MiXCR, retaining productive beta sequences. Identical CDR3 proteins give one entry, which carries the most common genes and DNA. A total of approximately 91,000 distinct CDR3 sequences appear in this sample, around 10% of them only once. The ten most abundant clones make up 1.6% of the sample. The sample here was whole blood, taken in connection with sensitization to the hapten diphenylcyclopropenone (DPC). Receptors originate from a man between 18 and 35 years old with alopecia areata. Some clones in this sample may be carry-over from other donors' samples.

There are many counts of this clonotype. This chain links TRBV6-4 with TRBJ2-2; TRBD1 agrees at 10 bases. This CDR3 spans 15 amino acids. Trimming cost V 5 bases and J 3 bases; bases outside gene matches: 3. Germline V gene data show CDR1 as MRHNA and CDR2 as SNTAGT. The CDR3 DNA is TGTGCCAGCAGTCCCGGGACAGGGGACACCGGGGAGCTGTTTTTT. Protein product: CASSPGTGDTGELFF.

The CDR3 loop reads CASSQDRPRSDTQYF. The CDR3 DNA reads as TGTGCCAGCAGCCAAGATCGGCCTAGGTCAGATACGCAGTATTTT. The rearrangement joins TRBV3-1 to TRBJ2-3; no clear D. Per the germline V gene, CDR1 is LGHDT and CDR2 is YNNKEL (reference sequence). V dropped 0 bases and J dropped 4 bases, with 11 bases sitting between them. The CDR3 runs to 15 residues.

This clonotype was counted many times. The CDR3 DNA reads as TGTGCCAGCAGCTTAGGGTTCGGCAATGAGCAGTTCTTC. Translated: CASSLGFGNEQFF. The chain uses TRBV11-2 and TRBJ2-1; D is unresolved. The V and J ends lost 1 base and 6 bases respectively, with 7 bases between them. This CDR3 has 13 residues. CDR1 and CDR2 (germline): SGHAT, FQNNGV.

J is TRBJ2-7 and V is TRBV20-1; 10 bases match TRBD2. This CDR3 is built from 14 residues. The junction had 5 bases not matched to a gene; V was cut back by 3 bases and J by 3 bases. The V gene's germline CDR1 is DFQATT and CDR2 SNEGSKA (reference sequence). CDR3 region: CSARGSGGIYEQYV. The CDR3 region has the DNA TGCAGTGCTAGGGGTAGCGGGGGGATCTACGAGCAGTACGTC.

The rearrangement joins TRBV7-3 to TRBJ2-6; a possible D gene is TRBD2 (6 bases). V was trimmed by 0 bases and J by 3 bases, leaving 15 bases between them. Looked up from germline, CDR1 is SGHTA and CDR2 is FQGTGA. CDR3 length: 18 residues. The CDR3 nucleotides read TGTGCCAGCAGCTTAACCCCACGGGGGTTAAGTGGGGCCAACGTCCTGACTTTC. Its protein product is CASSLTPRGLSGANVLTF. Using reference TRBV7-3 and TRBJ2-6 for the parts outside the CDR3, the full variable domain is GAGVSQTPSNKVTEKGKYVELRCDPISGHTALYWYRQSLGQGPEFLIYFQGTGAADDSGLPNDRFFAVRPEGSVSTLKIQRTERGDSAVYLCASSLTPRGLSGANVLTFGAGSRLTVL.

The rearrangement uses TRBV4-3 and TRBJ2-2; TRBD2 is a possible D gene (5 bases). The CDR3 consists of 18 residues. Germline V gene data show CDR1 as LGHNA and CDR2 as YSLEER. The V gene lost 0 bases and the J gene lost 4 bases, with 18 bases spanning the gap. The CDR3 DNA is TGCGCCAGCAGCCAAGATCATCCGGCAGCGGTGGGCACCGGGGAGCTGTTTTTT. Translated, it gives CASSQDHPAAVGTGELFF.

The chain employs TRBV19 and TRBJ2-7; TRBD2 is a possible D gene (5 bases). The germline CDR1 and CDR2 sequences are LNHDA and SQIVND (reference sequence). The CDR3 runs to 15 residues. With 0 bases removed from V and 2 bases from J, the gap between germline ends came to 11 bases. The CDR3 DNA is TGTGCCAGTAGTATAGATCGTGAACTAGCCTACGAGCAGTACTTC. It codes for CASSIDRELAYEQYF.

This clonotype was detected only a few times. The chain combines TRBV6-5 with TRBJ2-2, with 8 bases that match TRBD2. The CDR3 is 13 amino acids. Germline CDR1 is MNHEY and CDR2 is SVGAGI. With 6 bases clipped from V and 7 bases from J, the junction kept 4 bases outside the gene matches. The CDR3 loop reads CASRTTSGGELFF. CDR3 in DNA: TGTGCCAGCAGAACTACTAGCGGCGGGGAGCTGTTTTTT.

The CDR3 spells CASSIMVDAGSNQPQHF. DNA for the CDR3: TGTGCCAGTAGTATTATGGTCGATGCAGGGAGCAATCAGCCCCAGCATTTT. This sequence joins TRBV19 and TRBJ1-5; a weak D match, TRBD1 (5 bases). The CDR3 sequence is 17 residues long. Trimming took 3 bases from V and 1 from J, leaving 16 bases between them. Germline assignment: CDR1 LNHDA and CDR2 SQIVND (reference sequence).

Many counts were recorded for this clonotype. The chain uses TRBV9 and TRBJ2-7, with TRBD1 as a possible D gene (5 bases). Germline lookup yields CDR1 SGDLS and CDR2 YYNGEE. The CDR3 runs 15 residues. Trimming removed 0 bases at V and 0 bases at J, with 10 bases between. The CDR3 DNA reads as TGTGCCAGCAGCGTAGGTGTGGACACCTCCTACGAGCAGTACTTC. As protein: CASSVGVDTSYEQYF. Based on the CDR3 plus reference TRBV9 and TRBJ2-7, the full variable domain is DSGVTQTPKHLITATGQRVTLRCSPRSGDLSVYWYQQSLDQGLQFLIQYYNGEERAKGNILERFSAQQFPDLHSELNLSSLELGDSALYFCASSVGVDTSYEQYFGPGTRLTVT.

CDR3: CAISATGDHTGELFF. CDR3 bases: TGTGCCATCAGTGCTACAGGGGATCACACCGGGGAGCTGTTTTTT. The genes are TRBV10-3 and TRBJ2-2; 7 bases are a match to TRBD1. Germline CDR1 reads ENHRY; CDR2 reads SYGVKD. V dropped 4 bases and J dropped 3; count of bases not matched to a gene: 5. CDR3 length: 15 residues.

The genes are TRBV5-1 and TRBJ2-7; D is possibly TRBD1 or TRBD2 (5 bases each). Trimming removed 3 bases at V and 4 bases at J, with 17 bases between. This CDR3 has 15 residues. Germline V lookup: CDR1 SGHRS, CDR2 YFSETQ. The CDR3 nucleotides are TGCGCCAGCAGCTACAACCGGGACCGAACATACGAGCAGTACTTC. This codes for CASSYNRDRTYEQYF.

This rearrangement joins TRBV11-2 to TRBJ2-2; TRBD2 agrees at 10 bases. Germline V gene data show CDR1 as SGHAT and CDR2 as FQNNGV. The CDR3 covers 19 residues. The V segment lost 4 bases and the J segment 0 bases; nucleotides outside the gene matches: 11. CDR3 sequence: CASSWGRRLAGPNTGELFF. The CDR3 coding sequence is TGTGCCAGCAGCTGGGGTAGGAGACTAGCGGGTCCGAACACCGGGGAGCTGTTTTTT.

The table lists this clonotype with a few counts. V is TRBV6-2 or TRBV6-3 and J is TRBJ1-2; TRBD1 aligns across 8 bases. The CDR3 consists of 13 residues. Germline assignment: CDR1 MNHEY and CDR2 SVGEGT. CDR3 bases: TGTGTCACTCGTCACCAGGGGGCTGATGGCTACACCTTC. Its protein is CVTRHQGADGYTF.

This sequence joins TRBV5-1 and TRBJ1-4; no clear D gene. The CDR3 runs 12 residues. Trimming cost V 5 bases and J 7 bases, with 9 bases left between them. Germline lookup yields CDR1 SGHRS and CDR2 YFSETQ. The CDR3 DNA sequence: TGCGCCAGCAGGGAGATAGGTGAAAAACTGTTTTTT. It is translated as CASREIGEKLFF. Full variable domain (rest looked up from reference TRBV5-1 and TRBJ1-4): KAGVTQTPRYLIKTRGQQVTLSCSPISGHRSVSWYQQTPGQGLQFLFEYFSETQRNKGNFPGRFSGRQFSNSRSEMNVSTLELGDSALYLCASREIGEKLFFGSGTQLSVL.

This clonotype came up a few times. The V and J genes are TRBV7-2 and TRBJ2-1; tentative D call: TRBD1 (5 bases). V lost 6 bases to trimming and J lost 5 bases, with 14 bases between them. The CDR3 loop spans 14 amino acids. Germline V gene sequence: CDR1 SGHTA, CDR2 FQGNSA. The CDR3 sequence is CASSHQGRNNEQFF. DNA of the CDR3: TGTGCCAGCAGTCACCAGGGCCGAAACAATGAGCAGTTCTTC.

J is TRBJ2-3 and V is TRBV3-1, with D hard to call. V was trimmed by 5 bases and J by 4 bases, leaving 13 bases between them. The CDR3 has 14 amino acids. Germline values: CDR1 LGHDT, CDR2 YNNKEL (reference sequence). The CDR3 DNA reads TGTGCCAGCAGCTTCGGCCCCCAGGCAGATACGCAGTATTTT. It codes for CASSFGPQADTQYF.

This clonotype was counted only a few times. The genes are TRBV10-3 and TRBJ2-2; D is undetermined. The germline CDR1 and CDR2 sequences are ENHRY and SYGVKD. V lost 8 bases to trimming and J lost 5 bases, with 18 bases between them. The CDR3 runs 15 residues. CDR3 sequence: CAISSVYPGTGELFF. The CDR3 DNA follows: TGTGCCATCTCCTCCGTCTACCCTGGGACCGGGGAGCTGTTTTTT.

The chain carries TRBV20-1 and TRBJ1-4; 7 bases fit TRBD1. The CDR3 is 13 residues long. V dropped 2 bases and J dropped 10; count of bases not matched to a gene: 7. In germline, CDR1 is DFQATT, CDR2 SNEGSKA (reference sequence). The CDR3 DNA is TGCAGTGCTAGAAGTCAGGGACAGTCAAAACTGTTTTTT. Translation gives CSARSQGQSKLFF.

CDR3: CSVARDKTDTQYF. CDR3 coding DNA: TGCAGCGTTGCCCGGGACAAGACAGATACGCAGTATTTT. This chain connects TRBV29-1 to TRBJ2-3, with D possibly TRBD1 on 6 matching bases. CDR1 and CDR2 (germline): SQVTM, ANQGSEA. V lost 4 bases, J lost 3 bases, and 11 bases lay in between. The CDR3 loop spans 13 amino acids.

This clonotype was counted at least ten times. This chain joins TRBV29-1 and TRBJ2-1; D not resolved. V shed 7 bases and J shed 1 base, with 11 bases lying between them. Germline V CDR1 and CDR2: SQVTM, ANQGSEA. The CDR3 is made up of 13 amino acids. CDR3 in amino acids: CSAQSESYNEQFF. The CDR3 coding sequence is TGCAGCGCCCAGTCAGAGTCCTACAATGAGCAGTTCTTC.

There are many counts of this clonotype. The V gene is TRBV29-1, the J gene TRBJ2-1; tentatively, D is TRBD1 (8 bases). Germline assignment: CDR1 SQVTM and CDR2 ANQGSEA. This CDR3 has 12 residues. The V and J ends lost 4 bases and 9 bases respectively, with 13 bases between them. The CDR3 DNA sequence: TGCAGCGTTGGACAGGGGAGGGGTGAGCAGTTCTTC. Translating it yields CSVGQGRGEQFF.

This clonotype was seen repeatedly, ten times or more. This chain uses TRBV6-4 with TRBJ1-1; a weak D match, TRBD1 (6 bases). CDR1 is MRHNA, CDR2 SNTAGT, per germline. CDR3 length: 16 amino acids. The ends were cut back, 5 bases at V and 1 base at J, with 17 bases in the middle. The CDR3 nucleotides read TGTGCCAGCAGTCCCGCTGGGGGCGAAGGGAACACTGAAGCTTTCTTT. Translation: CASSPAGGEGNTEAFF.

There are many counts of this clonotype. The chain has TRBV6-5 and TRBJ1-6, with D uncertain. Looked up from germline, CDR1 is MNHEY and CDR2 is SVGAGI. V was clipped by 6 bases and J by 8 bases, with 17 bases between them. The CDR3 covers 15 residues. The CDR3 DNA reads TGTGCCAGCAGCAATGGCGGGCCGCACCATTCACCCCTCCACTTT. Translating it yields CASSNGGPHHSPLHF.